This TCR beta chain is drawn from a study of TET2 disruption in CD19-targeted CAR T cells (dated by TCRdb to 2016 to 2019). About the study as a whole: Sample numbers were set by the original clinical trial design and sample availability, with no additional inclusion criteria. Study-wide conclusions, independent of this receptor: The conclusions drawn about the patient's CAR T cells were based on extensive analysis of just one subject.

To note about this clone: It has no known antigen specificity. The CDR3 extends 3 residues past the end of the read, so its final part is completed from the germline J gene.

The immunoSEQ assay was used for deep sequencing of the TCR beta chain. The paper's processing steps were these. Only productive TCR beta rearrangements were used to calculate clonotype frequencies. What TCRdb holds here is the immuneACCESS table cut down to in-frame rearrangements. Part of the clones is not present; checked against another copy, under half of the missing clones reflect an unresolved V gene, and the others are unexplained. V, J and clone size reflect that table, while D and trimming were determined from the DNA. The sample's own table lists fewer than 30,000 clones. The top ten hold roughly 1.9% of the sample. The treatment or condition label of this sample denotes: autologous CTL019 cells: CD19 CAR with 4-1BB and CD3 zeta domains. TCR zeta and 4-1BB costimulatory signaling domains were built into the CD19 CAR. T cells for CTL019 manufacturing were collected from peripheral blood by means of leukapheresis. The DNeasy Blood and Tissue Kit was used to extract genomic DNA from pre-infusion T cells, peripheral blood, or sorted post-infusion T cells.

Counted from cysteine to phenylalanine, this CDR3 has 15 amino acids. Only the CDR3 bases that were read are kept: 36 of them, in frame from base 1. CDR1 and CDR2 are drawn from the germline V gene (reference sequence): LNHDA, SQIVND. The rearranged segments are TRBV19 and TRBJ1-1, and 7 junction bases match TRBD1. This clonotype originated in a man between 70 and 80 years old with chronic lymphocytic leukemia. The sequencing used CD8- CAR+ T cells sorted from cultured blood T cells, collected for CD19 CAR T cell therapy. According to the study, the label for this sample's cell subset or site signals: CD8-negative CAR-positive T cells from the infusion product. The CDR3 is CASSTGQPGAYGAFF. The CDR3 bases that were read are TGTGCCAGTAGCACGGGACAGCCCGGGGCCTATGGC.